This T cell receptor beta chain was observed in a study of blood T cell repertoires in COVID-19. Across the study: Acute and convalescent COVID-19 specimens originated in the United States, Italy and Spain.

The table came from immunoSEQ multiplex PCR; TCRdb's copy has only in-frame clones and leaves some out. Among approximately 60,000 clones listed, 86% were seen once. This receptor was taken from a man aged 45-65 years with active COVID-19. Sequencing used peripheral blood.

In DNA, the CDR3 is TGTGCCAGCAGCCGCGCCGGGAGTCGGCAAGGAAACACCATATATTTT. As protein: CASSRAGSRQGNTIYF. This rearrangement joins TRBV7-6 to TRBJ1-3; D gene ambiguous. CDR3 size: 16 residues. Germline CDR1 reads SGHVS; CDR2 reads FNYEAQ. V dropped 5 bases and J dropped 4 bases, with 18 bases sitting between them.